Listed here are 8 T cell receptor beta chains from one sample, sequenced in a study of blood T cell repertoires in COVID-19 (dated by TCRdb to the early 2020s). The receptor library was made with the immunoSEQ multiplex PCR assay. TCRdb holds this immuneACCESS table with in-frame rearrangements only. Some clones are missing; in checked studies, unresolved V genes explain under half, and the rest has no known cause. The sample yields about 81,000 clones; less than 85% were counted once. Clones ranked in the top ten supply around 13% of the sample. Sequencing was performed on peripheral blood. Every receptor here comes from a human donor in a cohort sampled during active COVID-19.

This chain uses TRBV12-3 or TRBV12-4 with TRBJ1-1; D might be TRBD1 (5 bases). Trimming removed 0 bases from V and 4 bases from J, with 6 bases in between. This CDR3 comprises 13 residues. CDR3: CASSLATVTEAFF. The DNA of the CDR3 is TGTGCCAGCAGTTTAGCGACAGTCACTGAAGCTTTCTTT.

The CDR3 is CASSYSAQGALYEQYF. DNA of the CDR3: TGTGCCAGCAGTTACTCCGCCCAGGGGGCGCTCTACGAGCAGTACTTC. The chain combines TRBV6-5 with TRBJ2-7, with 8 bases fitting TRBD1. V was clipped by 0 bases and J by 3 bases; unmatched bases: 7. The CDR3 runs to 16 residues. The V gene's germline CDR1 is MNHEY and CDR2 SVGAGI.

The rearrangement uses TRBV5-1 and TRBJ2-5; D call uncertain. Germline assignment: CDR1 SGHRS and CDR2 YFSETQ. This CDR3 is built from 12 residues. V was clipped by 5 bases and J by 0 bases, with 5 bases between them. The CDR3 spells CASRSNQETQYF. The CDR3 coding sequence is TGCGCCAGCAGGTCTAACCAAGAGACCCAGTACTTC. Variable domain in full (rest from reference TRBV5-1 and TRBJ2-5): KAGVTQTPRYLIKTRGQQVTLSCSPISGHRSVSWYQQTPGQGLQFLFEYFSETQRNKGNFPGRFSGRQFSNSRSEMNVSTLELGDSALYLCASRSNQETQYFGPGTRLLVL.

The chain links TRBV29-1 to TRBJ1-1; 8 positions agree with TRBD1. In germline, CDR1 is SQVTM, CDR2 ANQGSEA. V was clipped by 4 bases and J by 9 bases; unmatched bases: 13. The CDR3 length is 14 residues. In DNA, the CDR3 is TGCAGCGTTGGGCTAGGACAGGGATCTTCTAAAGCTTTCTTT. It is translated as CSVGLGQGSSKAFF.

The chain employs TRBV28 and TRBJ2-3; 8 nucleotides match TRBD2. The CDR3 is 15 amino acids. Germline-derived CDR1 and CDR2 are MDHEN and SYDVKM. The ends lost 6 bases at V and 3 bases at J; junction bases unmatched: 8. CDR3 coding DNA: TGTGCCAGCAGCCGGGGGGGGCGGCTGACAGATACGCAGTATTTT. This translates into CASSRGGRLTDTQYF.

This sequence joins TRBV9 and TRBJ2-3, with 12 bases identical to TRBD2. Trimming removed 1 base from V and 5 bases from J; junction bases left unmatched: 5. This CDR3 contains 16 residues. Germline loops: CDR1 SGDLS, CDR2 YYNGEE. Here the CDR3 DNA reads TGTGCCAGCAGCGTACTAGCGGGGGGGCGAGTAGATACGCAGTATTTT. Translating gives CASSVLAGGRVDTQYF.

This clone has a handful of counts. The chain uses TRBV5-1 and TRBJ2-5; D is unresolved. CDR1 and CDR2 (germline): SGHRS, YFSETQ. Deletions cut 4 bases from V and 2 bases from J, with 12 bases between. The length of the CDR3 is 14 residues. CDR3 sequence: CASSPYNGQETQYF. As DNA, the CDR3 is TGCGCCAGCAGCCCCTACAACGGGCAAGAGACCCAGTACTTC.

CDR3 residues: CASSQDRTSGGGWYEQYF. CDR3 DNA: TGCGCCAGCAGCCAAGACCGGACTAGCGGGGGGGGCTGGTACGAGCAGTACTTC. This chain links TRBV4-1 with TRBJ2-7; TRBD2 matches 15 bases. CDR3 length: 18 amino acids. The ends lost 0 bases at V and 4 bases at J; junction bases unmatched: 7. Per germline, CDR1 MGHRA and CDR2 YSYEKL.